This entry is about one TCR beta chain. The record originates from a study of blood T cell repertoires in COVID-19. Overall study context: PBMCs, B-cell-depleted T cells, or T cells provided the cDNA or gDNA that made up the material.

Sequencing used immunoSEQ multiplex PCR; TCRdb keeps in-frame clones, though not all of them. The sample consists of about 98,000 clones, approximately 90% of them appearing once. V shed 7 bases and J shed 3 bases, with 13 bases lying between them. Germline CDR1 is MNHEY and CDR2 is SVGAGI. The CDR3 runs to 13 residues. This sequence was found in a man aged 45-60 years with active COVID-19. V is TRBV6-5 and J is TRBJ2-7, with D possibly TRBD1 on 6 matching bases. Sequencing input: peripheral blood. The CDR3 DNA reads TGTGCCAGCACCCCAGGGGCCAACTACGAGCAGTACTTC. It translates to CASTPGANYEQYF.